These T cell receptor beta chains were read from a single sample in a study of cytomegalovirus exposure and HLA in healthy donors. Clones were sequenced by immunoSEQ multiplex PCR, and TCRdb holds only the in-frame ones, with some missing. The sample contains around 150,000 clones, approximately 84% of which appear only once. Sequencing input: PBMCs. Every receptor here comes from a man aged 25-40 years in good health and CMV-seropositive. Both conserved end residues are part of each CDR3. A D gene is named only where the DNA matches it firmly. Not all rows give a size; the values are once, few, many and, for expanded clones, a class.

d_call clone_size cdr3_length j_call v_call cdr3_aa cdr3_nt
- once 13 TRBJ1-1 TRBV18 CASSRDTDTEAFF TGTGCCAGCTCAAGGGACACCGACACTGAAGCTTTCTTT
TRBD1 - 17 TRBJ2-3 TRBV7-2 CASSATSGGGSTDTQYF TGTGCCAGCAGCGCTACCTCAGGGGGCGGTAGTACAGATACGCAGTATTTT
- few 15 TRBJ1-6 TRBV5-1 CASSLEQEDNSPLHF TGCGCCAGCAGCTTGGAACAAGAGGATAATTCACCCCTCCACTTT
- - 15 TRBJ2-7 TRBV5-6 CASSPRVRLSYEQYF TGTGCCAGCAGCCCGAGGGTCCGCCTCTCCTACGAGCAGTACTTC
TRBD2 once 19 TRBJ2-3 TRBV5-3 CARSLVWLAGKTSTDTQYF TGTGCCAGAAGCTTGGTGTGGCTAGCGGGCAAAACTAGCACAGATACGCAGTATTTT
TRBD1 - 12 TRBJ1-1 TRBV6-1 CASDRVPTEAFF TGTGCCAGCGACAGGGTGCCCACTGAAGCTTTCTTT
- - 14 TRBJ2-2 TRBV5-4 CASRMEGRTGELFF TGTGCCAGCAGAATGGAGGGCCGCACCGGGGAGCTGTTTTTT
- - 14 TRBJ1-2 TRBV19 CASSIQGTIYGYTF TGTGCCAGTAGTATCCAGGGAACCATCTATGGCTACACCTTC
TRBD1 - 16 TRBJ2-1 TRBV25-1 CASSEDRAGSYNEQFF TGTGCCAGCAGTGAAGACAGGGCAGGCTCCTACAATGAGCAGTTCTTC
- - 11 TRBJ1-5 TRBV20-1 CSARAGDVQHF TGCAGTGCTAGAGCAGGGGACGTACAGCATTTT
- few 13 TRBJ1-1 TRBV6-1 CASMQVGRAEAFF TGTGCCAGCATGCAGGTTGGGAGAGCTGAAGCTTTCTTT
TRBD1 - 14 TRBJ1-1 TRBV5-1 CASTTGGGRDRAFF TGCGCCAGCACTACAGGGGGCGGACGTGATAGAGCTTTCTTT
TRBD1 - 15 TRBJ1-5 TRBV18 CASSPGTGGDQPQHF TGTGCCAGCTCACCGGGGACAGGGGGAGATCAGCCCCAGCATTTT
- - 8 TRBJ2-1 TRBV11-2 CASPQEFF TGTGCCAGCCCTCAGGAGTTCTTC
TRBD1 few 17 TRBJ1-2 TRBV16 CASSQPGQGNRDYGYTF TGTGCCAGCAGCCAACCGGGACAGGGGAATAGGGACTATGGCTACACCTTC
- - 17 TRBJ2-5 TRBV19 CASSTRTETRIQETQYF TGTGCCAGTAGTACAAGGACAGAAACTAGGATACAAGAGACCCAGTACTTC
- few 14 TRBJ2-1 TRBV11-3 CASSLVAEYNEQFF TGTGCCAGCAGCTTGGTAGCGGAGTACAATGAGCAGTTCTTC
TRBD2 - 12 TRBJ2-7 TRBV2 CASWRGGYEQYF TGTGCCAGCTGGCGGGGGGGGTACGAGCAGTACTTC
TRBD1 - 16 TRBJ1-1 TRBV4-3 CASSPGTGGLNTEAFF TGCGCCAGCAGCCCCGGGACAGGGGGCTTGAACACTGAAGCTTTCTTT
TRBD1 - 16 TRBJ2-7 TRBV19 CASSIERGTGVGVQYF TGTGCCAGTAGTATAGAACGCGGGACAGGGGTTGGTGTGCAGTACTTC
- - 13 TRBJ2-7 TRBV7-9 CASSLARDYEQYF TGTGCCAGCAGCTTAGCCAGGGACTACGAGCAGTACTTC
TRBD1 - 14 TRBJ1-2 TRBV5-4 CASSWGTGIYGYTF TGTGCCAGCAGCTGGGGGACAGGCATTTATGGCTACACCTTC
TRBD2 - 16 TRBJ2-5 TRBV5-4 CASSSGTSGGQETQYF TGTGCCAGCAGCTCAGGGACTAGCGGGGGGCAAGAGACCCAGTACTTC
TRBD1 - 16 TRBJ2-7 TRBV5-6 CASSGLIRDRDNEQYF TGTGCCAGCAGTGGGCTTATCCGGGACAGGGATAACGAGCAGTACTTC
TRBD1 - 15 TRBJ2-2 TRBV19 CASSIGTGHTGELFF TGTGCCAGTAGTATTGGGACAGGGCACACCGGGGAGCTGTTTTTT
TRBD1 - 12 TRBJ2-7 TRBV29-1 CSGSTGAYEQYF TGCAGCGGAAGCACAGGGGCCTACGAGCAGTACTTC
TRBD1 - 15 TRBJ1-6 TRBV7-2 CASSWTGGSNSPLHF TGTGCCAGCAGCTGGACAGGGGGCTCGAATTCACCCCTCCACTTT
- - 12 TRBJ2-7 TRBV6-5 CASRSTVDEQYF TGTGCCAGCAGATCTACGGTTGACGAGCAGTACTTC
- - 14 TRBJ1-2 TRBV5-1 CASSSTGMGDGYTF TGCGCCAGCAGCTCAACAGGGATGGGAGATGGCTACACCTTC
- - 13 TRBJ1-1 TRBV6-6 CASSYSPTGEAFF TGTGCCAGCAGTTACTCACCTACAGGGGAAGCTTTCTTT
TRBD1 - 14 TRBJ2-7 TRBV4-1 CASSQVRGRYEQYF TGCGCCAGCAGCCAAGTCAGGGGGCGGTACGAGCAGTACTTC
- - 16 TRBJ1-3 TRBV18 CASSPPEGNSGNTIYF TGTGCCAGCTCACCACCGGAGGGAAACTCTGGAAACACCATATATTTT
- - 15 TRBJ1-2 TRBV6-6 CASSTRRRENYGYTF TGTGCCAGCAGTACCCGGCGAAGGGAGAACTATGGCTACACCTTC
TRBD1 - 15 TRBJ2-7 TRBV5-1 CASSLEGDSYYEQYF TGCGCCAGCAGCTTGGAGGGGGACAGTTACTACGAGCAGTACTTC
TRBD1 - 14 TRBJ1-1 TRBV6-6 CASSPTGGDTEAFF TGTGCCAGCAGCCCCACAGGGGGAGACACTGAAGCTTTCTTT
TRBD1 - 15 TRBJ2-2 TRBV9 CASSVRDSSGGELFF TGTGCCAGCAGCGTCCGGGACAGCTCCGGCGGGGAGCTGTTTTTT
- few 14 TRBJ2-6 TRBV2 CASSWTRGANVLTF TGTGCCAGCAGTTGGACAAGAGGGGCCAACGTCCTGACTTTC
- - 13 TRBJ1-1 TRBV2 CASSRDTNIEAFF TGTGCCAGCAGTCGGGACACGAACATTGAAGCTTTCTTT
TRBD2 - 14 TRBJ2-7 TRBV9 CASSEASGAYEQYF TGTGCCAGCAGCGAGGCCAGCGGGGCCTACGAGCAGTACTTC
- - 15 TRBJ1-6 TRBV12-5 CASGLGGVGNSPLHF TGTGCTAGTGGTTTGGGGGGGGTAGGTAATTCACCCCTCCACTTT
TRBD1 few 13 TRBJ1-2 TRBV30 CAWTGGADYGYTF TGTGCCTGGACAGGGGGCGCGGATTATGGCTACACCTTC
TRBD1 few 14 TRBJ2-7 TRBV2 CASRGQDGAYEQYF TGTGCCAGCAGGGGACAGGACGGCGCCTACGAGCAGTACTTC
TRBD2 few 16 TRBJ2-1 TRBV4-3 CASSGPPGGPPHEQFF TGCGCCAGCAGCGGTCCTCCGGGAGGCCCGCCCCATGAGCAGTTCTTC
TRBD1 - 15 TRBJ2-7 TRBV4-1 CASSRGGTGGYEQYF TGCGCCAGCAGCCGAGGCGGGACAGGGGGCTACGAGCAGTACTTC